The following is a T cell receptor (beta chain) sequence with its context. This entry comes from a study of T cell changes during pregnancy in multiple sclerosis. Only in-frame clones appear in the TCRdb table, and some are missing; sequencing was by immunoSEQ multiplex PCR. The profile shows tens of thousands of clones, 87% of them singletons. CDR1 SGHNT and CDR2 YYREEE come from the germline V gene (reference sequence). V gave up 0 bases and J gave up 1 base, with 11 bases separating them. This CDR3 contains 16 residues. The sequencing here drew on CD4+ T cells from peripheral blood mononuclear cells, taken after pregnancy. J is TRBJ1-5 and V is TRBV5-4, with D possibly matching TRBD1 (5 bases). The TCR comes from a female donor with multiple sclerosis, enrolled in a pregnancy study. The CDR3 bases are TGTGCCAGCAGCTTGGGGGGGGTGGTGAGCAATCAGCCCCAGCATTTT. This translates into CASSLGGVVSNQPQHF.